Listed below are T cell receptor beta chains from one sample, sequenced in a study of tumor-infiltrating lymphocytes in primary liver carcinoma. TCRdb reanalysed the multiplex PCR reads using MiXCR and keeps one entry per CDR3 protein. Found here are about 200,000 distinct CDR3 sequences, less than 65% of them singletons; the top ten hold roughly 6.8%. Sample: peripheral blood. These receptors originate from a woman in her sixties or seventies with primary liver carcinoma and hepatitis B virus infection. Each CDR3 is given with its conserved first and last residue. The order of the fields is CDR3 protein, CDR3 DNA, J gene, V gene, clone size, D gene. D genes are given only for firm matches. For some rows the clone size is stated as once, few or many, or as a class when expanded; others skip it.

CASTLSGLSTDTQYF	TGTGCCAGCACCCTTAGCGGGCTGAGCACAGATACGCAGTATTTT	TRBJ2-3	TRBV6-5	NA	TRBD2
CASSLLVGPDKDFF	TGTGCCAGCAGTTTATTGGTAGGGCCCGACAAGGATTTCTTT	TRBJ1-1	TRBV28	few	NA
CANSLAGNIPYF	TGTGCCAACAGCTTAGCAGGAAACATTCCGTACTTC	TRBJ2-4	TRBV11-2	few	NA
CSVRGVGGAVKNTEAIF	TGCAGCGTCCGGGGGGTTGGGGGCGCAGTGAAGAACACTGAAGCTATCTTT	TRBJ1-1	TRBV29-1	once	NA
CACSFTGTSGRTGTQYF	TGTGCCTGCTCCTTCACCGGGACTAGCGGGAGAACCGGGACCCAGTACTTC	TRBJ2-5	TRBV30	few	TRBD2
CAWSVEGYSPLHF	TGTGCCTGGAGTGTAGAGGGTTACTCACCCCTCCACTTT	TRBJ1-6	TRBV30	few	NA
CASISMRGQETQYF	TGTGCCAGCATCTCCATGCGGGGGCAAGAGACCCAGTACTTC	TRBJ2-5	TRBV28	NA	TRBD2
CVSPGDTEAFF	TGTGTCAGCCCGGGGGACACTGAAGCTTTCTTT	TRBJ1-1	TRBV28	NA	NA
CASSTHGTGNNEQFF	TGCGCCAGCAGCACCCACGGGACAGGAAACAATGAGCAGTTCTTC	TRBJ2-1	TRBV5-1	NA	TRBD1
CDISRSGYGGPSGNTIYF	TGTGACATCAGTCGGAGCGGATACGGGGGACCCTCTGGAAACACCATATATTTT	TRBJ1-3	TRBV6-5	NA	NA
CASSMERDYEQYF	TGCGCCAGCAGCATGGAACGGGACTACGAGCAGTACTTC	TRBJ2-7	TRBV5-1	once	NA
CASSYRREDRETQYF	TGTGCCAGTAGCTACCGGCGGGAGGACCGGGAGACCCAGTACTTC	TRBJ2-5	TRBV11-2	NA	TRBD2
CASSFPTGGIGHTF	TGTGCCAGCAGCTTCCCTACAGGGGGCATTGGCCACACCTTC	TRBJ1-2	TRBV11-3	NA	TRBD1
CASSYMDSGGYTF	TGTGCCAGCAGTTACATGGATTCAGGGGGCTACACCTTC	TRBJ1-2	TRBV6-5	NA	NA
CASSLSRNEQFF	TGTGCCAGCAGCTTGAGCCGGAATGAGCAGTTCTTC	TRBJ2-1	TRBV5-4	few	NA
CASSFSGRAPGELFF	TGTGCCAGCAGCTTTAGCGGGAGGGCTCCCGGGGAGCTGTTTTTT	TRBJ2-2	TRBV5-6	many	TRBD2
CSVEGLAGGRNTGELFF	TGCAGCGTTGAGGGGCTAGCGGGAGGCCGGAACACCGGGGAGCTGTTTTTT	TRBJ2-2	TRBV29-1	NA	TRBD2
CASRTDTDTQYF	TGTGCCAGCAGGACGGACACAGATACGCAGTATTTT	TRBJ2-3	TRBV2	NA	NA
CASSQQGRPQHF	TGTGCCAGCAGTCAACAGGGTCGGCCCCAGCATTTT	TRBJ1-5	TRBV11-2	once	NA
CASSQDVQETQYF	TGTGCCAGCAGCCAGGACGTCCAAGAGACCCAGTACTTC	TRBJ2-5	TRBV7-8	NA	NA
CASSLEGAGANGLTF	TGCGCCAGCAGCTTAGAGGGCGCAGGGGCCAACGGCCTGACTTTC	TRBJ2-6	TRBV11-2	NA	NA
CSVEGSQGGKLFF	TGCAGCGTTGAAGGATCCCAGGGTGGAAAACTGTTTTTT	TRBJ1-4	TRBV29-1	NA	NA
CASSELLRSQHF	TGTGCCAGCAGTGAGCTTCTACGGTCCCAGCATTTT	TRBJ1-5	TRBV6-1	once	NA
CASSQGTSWGTEQFF	TGCGCCAGCAGCCAAGGGACTAGCTGGGGAACGGAGCAGTTCTTC	TRBJ2-1	TRBV4-1	many	TRBD2
CAGSLAGGTGKLFF	TGTGCCGGCAGCTTAGCAGGGGGCACCGGGAAGCTGTTCTTT	TRBJ2-2	TRBV11-3	NA	TRBD1
CASSTGQRAGGPVDTQYF	TGCGCCAGCAGCACCGGACAGAGAGCGGGAGGGCCCGTAGATACGCAGTATTTT	TRBJ2-3	TRBV5-1	NA	TRBD2
CASNSELQGAWAREQFF	TGTGCCAGCAACTCCGAATTACAGGGGGCATGGGCCAGGGAGCAGTTCTTC	TRBJ2-1	TRBV7-8	NA	TRBD1
CSARQGARYGYTF	TGCAGTGCGCGACAGGGGGCACGCTATGGCTACACCTTC	TRBJ1-2	TRBV20-1	once	TRBD1
CASSVGEDPGNEQFF	TGTGCCAGCAGCGTCGGAGAGGATCCAGGGAATGAGCAGTTCTTC	TRBJ2-1	TRBV14	NA	NA
CASSQTGWTTEAFF	TGTGCCAGCAGTCAGACAGGGTGGACAACTGAAGCTTTCTTT	TRBJ1-1	TRBV6-1	few	TRBD1
CASGGALGLAGETQYF	TGTGCCAGCGGCGGAGCACTGGGACTAGCGGGAGAGACCCAGTACTTC	TRBJ2-5	TRBV12-3/TRBV12-4	many	TRBD2
CASSQDLQIGQPQHF	TGCGCCAGCAGCCAAGACCTACAGATCGGTCAGCCCCAGCATTTT	TRBJ1-5	TRBV4-1	many	NA
CAWKRGGATDSPLHF	TGTGCCTGGAAGCGGGGGGGCGCGACGGATTCACCCCTCCACTTT	TRBJ1-6	TRBV30	few	NA
CASSLRRDRGSYTEAFF	TGTGCCAGCAGCTTACGGCGGGACAGGGGCTCCTACACTGAAGCTTTCTTT	TRBJ1-1	TRBV13	few	TRBD1
CASSLSGDSPLHF	TGTGCCAGCAGCTTATCAGGCGATTCACCCCTCCACTTT	TRBJ1-6	TRBV11-2	NA	NA
CAGSLAGRGTFQETQYF	TGTGCCGGCAGCTTAGCGGGCCGCGGGACCTTCCAAGAGACCCAGTACTTC	TRBJ2-5	TRBV11-1	NA	TRBD2
CASTQGSLGGGEQYF	TGTGCCAGCACCCAGGGCAGTCTCGGGGGCGGCGAGCAGTACTTC	TRBJ2-7	TRBV28	few	NA
CAGRGPSNSEAFF	TGTGCCGGCAGAGGACCCTCGAACTCTGAAGCCTTCTTT	TRBJ1-1	TRBV12-3/TRBV12-4	NA	NA
CPSSQDLRWAEAFF	TGCCCCAGCAGCCAAGATTTGCGTTGGGCTGAAGCTTTCTTT	TRBJ1-1	TRBV4-1	NA	NA
CASSLLEGRINEQFF	TGTGCTAGCAGCTTACTAGAGGGACGTATCAATGAGCAGTTCTTC	TRBJ2-1	TRBV11-3	NA	NA
CASSKGSGKYEQYF	TGTGCCAGCAGCAAAGGGTCAGGAAAATACGAGCAGTACTTC	TRBJ2-7	TRBV4-2	many	NA
CASSQGLAGGKETQYF	TGCGCCAGCAGCCAGGGGCTAGCGGGAGGGAAAGAGACCCAGTACTTC	TRBJ2-5	TRBV4-1	NA	TRBD2
CAWSVNPGAGEQFF	TGTGCCTGGAGTGTTAATCCGGGGGCGGGTGAGCAGTTCTTC	TRBJ2-1	TRBV30	many	NA
CASNRTGGKPDTQYF	TGTGCCAGCAACAGGACAGGGGGCAAGCCAGATACGCAGTATTTT	TRBJ2-3	TRBV12-3/TRBV12-4	NA	TRBD1
CATSRRLAGISTDTQYF	TGTGCCACCAGCAGGCGACTAGCGGGGATTAGCACAGATACGCAGTATTTT	TRBJ2-3	TRBV15	NA	TRBD2
CSVGGGRAEKKQSF	TGCAGCGTTGGAGGCGGGAGGGCTGAGAAAAAGCAGTCCTTC	TRBJ2-1	TRBV29-1	NA	TRBD2
CVSSPWTSGDFEQFF	TGTGTCAGCAGCCCCTGGACTAGCGGGGATTTTGAGCAGTTCTTC	TRBJ2-1	TRBV11-2	NA	TRBD2
CATQPRNIQYF	TGCGCCACCCAACCCAGGAACATTCAGTACTTC	TRBJ2-4	TRBV10-1	many	NA
CASSQIFQSGANVLTF	TGCGCCAGCAGCCAGATTTTCCAATCCGGGGCCAACGTCCTGACTTTC	TRBJ2-6	TRBV4-1	few	NA
CASSLDRASGYGQHF	TGTGCCAGCAGTTTAGATCGGGCTAGCGGCTACGGGCAGCACTTC	TRBJ2-7	TRBV11-3	once	TRBD2
CASSQDRSGRGQFF	TGTGCCAGCAGCCAAGATCGGAGCGGGAGGGGGCAGTTCTTC	TRBJ2-1	TRBV4-2	NA	TRBD2
CCADPTANYGYTF	TGCTGCGCGGACCCAACAGCTAACTATGGCTACACCTTC	TRBJ1-2	TRBV29-1	NA	NA
CASSLGEAETQYF	TGTGCCAGCAGCTTGGGGGAGGCGGAGACACAGTACTTC	TRBJ2-5	TRBV11-2	once	NA